The 15 T cell receptor beta chains reported below all come from one sample, sequenced in a study of siplizumab effects on memory and regulatory T cells. Data came from immunoSEQ multiplex PCR; TCRdb stores just in-frame clones and leaves some out. The sample shows about 69,000 clones, 80% to 90% of them seen only once. The sample taken for sequencing was Tregs sorted from blood. These receptors all come from a human donor in good health.

The rearrangement links TRBV19 to TRBJ2-7, with D perhaps TRBD2 (6 bases). The length of the CDR3 is 14 residues. Germline loops: CDR1 LNHDA, CDR2 SQIVND (reference sequence). V lost 6 bases and J 5 bases, leaving 17 bases between the germline ends. CDR3 amino acids: CASRSIMGGDEQYF. CDR3 sequence (DNA): TGTGCCAGTAGATCCATAATGGGGGGTGACGAGCAGTACTTC. The full variable domain, with the rest looked up from reference TRBV19 and TRBJ2-7, is DGGITQSPKYLFRKEGQNVTLSCEQNLNHDAMYWYRQDPGQGLRLIYYSQIVNDFQKGDIAEGYSVSREKKESFPLTVTSAQKNPTAFYLCASRSIMGGDEQYFGPGTRLTVT.

The rearrangement uses TRBV29-1 and TRBJ2-2; D ambiguous. V lost 5 bases and J 1 base, leaving 14 bases between the germline ends. The CDR3 spans 15 residues. From germline, CDR1 is SQVTM and CDR2 ANQGSEA. CDR3 protein: CSVFAAGGNTGELFF. The CDR3 DNA follows: TGCAGCGTTTTCGCGGCCGGTGGGAACACCGGGGAGCTGTTTTTT.

This clone was counted once. This chain connects TRBV19 to TRBJ2-7, with 9 bases aligning to TRBD1. The CDR3 extends over 14 amino acids. After removal of 4 bases from V and 2 bases from J, the junction contained 3 bases not matched to a gene. The germline V gene encodes CDR1 LNHDA and CDR2 SQIVND (reference sequence). The CDR3 coding sequence is TGTGCCAGTAGTAAAGGGGACAGGGCCTACGAGCAGTACTTC. Protein product: CASSKGDRAYEQYF. Filled out from reference TRBV19 and TRBJ2-7, the complete variable domain reads DGGITQSPKYLFRKEGQNVTLSCEQNLNHDAMYWYRQDPGQGLRLIYYSQIVNDFQKGDIAEGYSVSREKKESFPLTVTSAQKNPTAFYLCASSKGDRAYEQYFGPGTRLTVT.

This clone has only one observation. The chain combines TRBV29-1 with TRBJ2-5, with 9 bases fitting TRBD2. Germline values: CDR1 SQVTM, CDR2 ANQGSEA. The CDR3 is 15 amino acids. J was trimmed by 5 bases and V by 3 bases; bases with no gene match: 10. The CDR3 reads CSVEASGVRSETQYF. Here the CDR3 DNA reads TGCAGCGTTGAGGCTAGCGGGGTGAGATCGGAGACCCAGTACTTC.

A single count supports this clone. The gene calls are TRBV7-3 and TRBJ2-5, with D tentatively TRBD1 (5 bases). CDR1 and CDR2 (germline): SGHTA, FQGTGA. This CDR3 has 13 residues. The germline V and J ends were trimmed by 5 bases and 1 base, with 8 bases remaining between them. The CDR3 region has the DNA TGTGCCAGCAGCCTAGGGGTCCAAGAGACCCAGTACTTC. This sequence encodes CASSLGVQETQYF.

The table lists this clone with a count of one. V gene TRBV7-8 combines with J gene TRBJ1-2; D not certain. Looked up from germline, CDR1 is SGHVS and CDR2 is FQNEAQ. Trimming pared 5 bases from V and 8 bases from J, leaving 21 bases between. The CDR3 sequence is 15 residues long. The CDR3 is CASSDQALLLGGYTF. Written as DNA, the CDR3 is TGTGCCAGCAGCGACCAGGCGCTCTTACTCGGCGGCTACACCTTC.

The chain combines TRBV18 with TRBJ1-2; a possible D gene is TRBD1 (6 bases). The CDR3 sequence is 15 residues long. Germline CDR1 is KGHSH and CDR2 is LQKENI. The V end was cut by 2 bases, the J end by 0 bases, with 10 bases between. In DNA form, the CDR3 reads TGTGCCAGCTCACCATCAAGGGGGACTAACTATGGCTACACCTTC. Translated, it gives CASSPSRGTNYGYTF.

The CDR3 coding sequence is TGTGCCAGCAGCTTAGTTAGCCCCACAGATACGCAGTATTTT. Protein sequence: CASSLVSPTDTQYF. The chain has TRBV7-9 and TRBJ2-3, with D hard to call. Trimming left V 1 base short and J 2 bases short, with 7 bases between. The CDR3 is 14 amino acids. Germline V CDR1 and CDR2: SEHNR, FQNEAQ (reference sequence).

The chain couples TRBV10-3 to TRBJ2-3; 8 nucleotides align to TRBD1. CDR3 length equals 14 residues. Per the germline V gene, CDR1 is ENHRY and CDR2 is SYGVKD. Unmatched junction bases numbered 5, after V lost 6 bases and J lost 3 bases. CDR3 loop: CAIRPGGPTDTQYF. The CDR3 nucleotides read TGTGCCATCAGACCAGGGGGCCCGACAGATACGCAGTATTTT.

V gene TRBV6-6 combines with J gene TRBJ2-5; 8 bases match TRBD1. CDR1 is MNHNY and CDR2 is SVGAGI in the germline V gene (reference sequence). J lost 5 bases, V lost 6 bases, and 8 bases had no gene match. The CDR3 consists of 14 residues. Here the CDR3 reads CASRPQGAGETQYF. The CDR3 DNA follows: TGTGCCAGCAGACCGCAGGGGGCTGGGGAGACCCAGTACTTC.

J is TRBJ2-5 and V is TRBV2; unclear D gene. V dropped 4 bases and J dropped 5 bases, with 11 bases sitting between them. This CDR3 comprises 13 residues. Germline V gene lookup returns CDR1 SNHLY and CDR2 FYNNEI. CDR3 protein: CASSVLGSETQYF. The CDR3 DNA sequence: TGTGCCAGCAGTGTACTGGGGTCGGAGACCCAGTACTTC.

The rearrangement joins TRBV5-1 to TRBJ1-3, with 7 bases fitting TRBD1. V lost 3 bases and J lost 5; bases outside the gene matches: 20. The CDR3 consists of 19 residues. Germline CDR1 reads SGHRS; CDR2 reads YFSETQ. CDR3 nucleotides: TGCGCCAGCAGCTCCAACGCCTTCCACAGGGGAGGGAGCAGAAACACCATATATTTT. It is translated as CASSSNAFHRGGSRNTIYF.

In its sample, this clone was seen once. The V and J genes are TRBV6-1 and TRBJ2-7, with 7 bases lining up with TRBD2. Germline CDR1 is MNHNS and CDR2 is SASEGT. V lost 5 bases, J lost 2 bases, and 9 bases stayed unmatched. The CDR3 runs to 15 residues. In nucleotides, the CDR3 is TGTGCCAGCAGTCCAGGACTAGGGTTCCCCTACGAGCAGTACTTC. Amino acid sequence: CASSPGLGFPYEQYF.

The gene calls are TRBV7-3 and TRBJ2-7; D uncertain. Per the germline V gene, CDR1 is SGHTA and CDR2 is FQGTGA. The CDR3 runs to 14 residues. V lost 11 bases to trimming and J lost 3 bases, with 20 bases between them. The CDR3 loop reads CALNLTPSFYEQYF. CDR3 coding DNA: TGTGCCCTCAACTTGACACCCTCTTTCTACGAGCAGTACTTC.

This chain links TRBV5-1 with TRBJ1-2; no definite D call. V was clipped by 3 bases and J by 7 bases, with 10 bases between them. Germline lookup yields CDR1 SGHRS and CDR2 YFSETQ. CDR3 length: 12 residues. This CDR3 is CASSSNMGGYTF. The CDR3 nucleotides read TGCGCCAGCAGCTCGAATATGGGTGGCTACACCTTC.